Listed here are 27 T cell receptor beta chains from one sample, sequenced in a study of T cell responses to AZD1222 COVID-19 vaccine. The table came from immunoSEQ multiplex PCR; TCRdb's copy has only in-frame clones and leaves some out. The sample consists of about 150,000 clones, more than 80% of them appearing once. The sequences come from peripheral blood, collected on day 0 of AZD1222 vaccination. These receptors all come from an adult in good health.

The V call is TRBV27, the J call TRBJ1-4, with 12 bases aligning to TRBD1. The CDR3 consists of 14 residues. Germline V gene data show CDR1 as MNHEY and CDR2 as SMNVEV (reference sequence). V trimming: 6 bases; J trimming: 8 bases; junction bases outside the gene matches: 4. CDR3 loop: CASRGQGAYEKLFF. CDR3 DNA sequence: TGTGCCAGCAGGGGACAGGGGGCTTACGAAAAACTGTTTTTT.

The CDR3 DNA sequence: TGCGCCAGCAGCCAAGGATGGGGGGGAGACTCTGGAAACACCATATATTTT. Translation: CASSQGWGGDSGNTIYF. The gene calls are TRBV4-1 and TRBJ1-3; D is perhaps TRBD1 (5 bases). The V gene lost 1 base and the J gene lost 0 bases, with 13 bases spanning the gap. The CDR3 is 17 residues long. The germline V gene encodes CDR1 MGHRA and CDR2 YSYEKL.

This clone was counted between two and nine times. This rearrangement joins TRBV11-3 to TRBJ1-2; 7 bases fit TRBD1. The CDR3 is made up of 16 amino acids. CDR1 and CDR2 from the germline V gene are SGHNT and YENEEA. The ends lost 2 bases at V and 8 bases at J; junction bases unmatched: 14. As DNA, the CDR3 is TGTGCCAGCAGCTTAACTCCCGACAGGGTGAGCTACGGCTACACCTTC. Its protein product is CASSLTPDRVSYGYTF.

The V call is TRBV2, the J call TRBJ1-6; the D gene is possibly TRBD1 (6 bases). The CDR3 totals 15 residues. CDR1 is SNHLY, CDR2 FYNNEI, per germline. V shed 2 bases and J shed 7 bases, with 12 bases lying between them. CDR3 DNA sequence: TGTGCCAGCAGTGAACCAGGGACACGGAATTCACCCCTCCACTTT. As protein: CASSEPGTRNSPLHF.

This clone was observed a single time. This chain uses TRBV28 with TRBJ1-2, with D possibly being TRBD1 (5 bases). Germline V lookup: CDR1 MDHEN, CDR2 SYDVKM. V was clipped by 2 bases and J by 10 bases, with 14 bases between them. This CDR3 comprises 13 residues. The CDR3 DNA sequence: TGTGCCAGCAGTTTAGGGGCAGGGCGGATCTACACCTTC. Amino acids: CASSLGAGRIYTF.

This clone has just a few counts. The chain recombines TRBV18 with TRBJ1-1; TRBD1 agrees at 9 bases. The length of the CDR3 is 13 residues. The germline CDR1 and CDR2 sequences are KGHSH and LQKENI. Losses at the gene ends were 3 bases for V and 8 bases for J; bases not matched to a gene: 4. This CDR3 reads CASSPQDRGEAFF. The CDR3 nucleotides are TGTGCCAGCTCACCCCAGGACAGGGGAGAAGCTTTCTTT.

This clone was detected only once. The chain has TRBV19 and TRBJ1-5, with 10 bases fitting TRBD1. Per germline, CDR1 LNHDA and CDR2 SQIVND (reference sequence). V lost 3 bases and J lost 6; bases outside the gene matches: 8. The CDR3 has 16 residues. DNA for the CDR3: TGTGCCAGTAGTATCCTGTCGGGACAGGGGTCTCAGCCCCAGCATTTT. It translates to CASSILSGQGSQPQHF.

In this sample, this clone turned up once. The chain uses TRBV24-1 and TRBJ2-3, with D perhaps assigned TRBD1 or TRBD2 (5 bases each). Germline lookup yields CDR1 KGHDR and CDR2 SFDVKD. CDR3 length: 14 amino acids. The ends were cut back, 4 bases at V and 2 bases at J, with 9 bases in the middle. CDR3 amino acids: CATSDRDLTDTQYF. For the CDR3, the DNA is TGTGCCACCAGTGACCGGGACCTCACAGATACGCAGTATTTT.

The genes are TRBV6-6 and TRBJ1-1; 8 nucleotides align to TRBD1. This CDR3 has 16 amino acids. V shed 2 bases and J 1 base; nucleotides not matched to a gene: 6. Per the germline V gene, CDR1 is MNHNY and CDR2 is SVGAGI (reference sequence). The CDR3 bases are TGTGCCAGCAGTTACGGGGCAGGGGGCACGAACACTGAAGCTTTCTTT. Translation gives CASSYGAGGTNTEAFF.

Remarks on this clone: The same CDR3 can be traced to other DNA sequences in this sample. The genes are TRBV28 and TRBJ1-1; D is unresolved. The germline V and J ends were trimmed by 5 bases and 5 bases, with 9 bases remaining between them. The germline V gene encodes CDR1 MDHEN and CDR2 SYDVKM. This CDR3 region has 12 residues. Here the CDR3 reads CASSTGGTEAFF. In DNA, the CDR3 is TGTGCCAGCAGTACGGGAGGGACTGAAGCTTTCTTT.

The chain recombines TRBV18 with TRBJ2-3; perhaps TRBD1 as D (5 bases). Looked up from germline, CDR1 is KGHSH and CDR2 is LQKENI. The CDR3 has 14 residues. Trimming took 3 bases from V and 4 from J, leaving 11 bases between them. The CDR3 region is CASSPQGIADTQYF. CDR3 DNA: TGTGCCAGCTCACCCCAGGGAATCGCAGATACGCAGTATTTT.

This chain joins TRBV5-4 and TRBJ2-5, with TRBD1 identical over 7 bases. J lost 4 bases, V lost 0 bases, and 0 bases had no gene match. Germline CDR1 and CDR2: SGHNT and YYREEE (reference sequence). This CDR3 spans 13 amino acids. CDR3 amino acids: CASSLEGAETQYF. The CDR3 coding sequence is TGTGCCAGCAGCTTGGAGGGGGCAGAGACCCAGTACTTC.

The chain couples TRBV5-1 to TRBJ2-3, with 7 bases aligning to TRBD1. Trimming cost V 1 base and J 1 base; bases outside gene matches: 3. The germline gives CDR1 SGHRS, CDR2 YFSETQ. The CDR3 totals 15 residues. The CDR3 is CASSLFQGGTDTQYF. DNA for the CDR3: TGCGCCAGCAGCTTGTTTCAGGGGGGCACAGATACGCAGTATTTT.

In this sample, this clone turned up once. This rearrangement joins TRBV19 to TRBJ1-1; D possibly corresponds to TRBD1 (5 bases). V lost 6 bases and J 4 bases, leaving 15 bases between the germline ends. Germline V gene lookup returns CDR1 LNHDA and CDR2 SQIVND (reference sequence). The CDR3 contains 14 residues. CDR3 sequence (DNA): TGTGCCAGTAGGAGTCGGGGCGGAGGCACTGAAGCTTTCTTT. It translates to CASRSRGGGTEAFF.

This chain connects TRBV5-1 to TRBJ1-1, with D possibly matching TRBD1 (5 bases). The germline V and J ends were trimmed by 6 bases and 1 base, with 10 bases remaining between them. This CDR3 region has 13 residues. Germline values: CDR1 SGHRS, CDR2 YFSETQ. The DNA of the CDR3 is TGCGCCAGCACTGTGGGGGGGAACACTGAAGCTTTCTTT. This gives the protein CASTVGGNTEAFF.

The chain carries TRBV29-1 and TRBJ1-1; D remains unclear. Trimming took off 6 bases at V and 1 base at J, with 6 bases between the two ends. The CDR3 has 11 amino acids. The germline CDR1 and CDR2 sequences are SQVTM and ANQGSEA. CDR3 DNA: TGCAGCGTGTTTGGGAACACTGAAGCTTTCTTT. Translating gives CSVFGNTEAFF.

The chain joins TRBV6-4 to TRBJ1-6, with D uncertain. Trimming stripped 5 bases from V and 0 bases from J, with 8 bases between. The CDR3 totals 15 residues. Germline V gives CDR1 MRHNA, CDR2 SNTAGT. This CDR3 is CASSMSDSYNSPLHF. Here the CDR3 DNA reads TGTGCCAGCAGTATGTCAGACTCCTATAATTCACCCCTCCACTTT.

The chain links TRBV28 to TRBJ1-2; possibly TRBD1 for D (6 bases). The CDR3 is 11 amino acids. V lost 7 bases to trimming and J lost 8 bases, with 11 bases between them. The V gene's germline CDR1 is MDHEN and CDR2 SYDVKM. CDR3 amino acids: CASNNRVGYTF. The CDR3 DNA sequence: TGTGCCAGCAATAACAGGGTCGGCTACACCTTC.

This clone was counted between two and nine times. The rearrangement links TRBV7-9 to TRBJ2-7; D uncertain. CDR3 length equals 12 residues. The germline V gene encodes CDR1 SEHNR and CDR2 FQNEAQ (reference sequence). V was pared by 1 base and J by 5 bases, with 6 bases between. This CDR3 reads CASSLDYDEQYF. The CDR3 nucleotides are TGTGCCAGCAGCTTAGACTACGACGAGCAGTACTTC.

This clone occurred once. The chain joins TRBV5-1 to TRBJ1-2; 8 nucleotides match TRBD1. Germline trimming cut 4 bases from V and 6 bases from J; bases unmatched to any gene: 2. CDR3 length: 12 residues. Germline V lookup: CDR1 SGHRS, CDR2 YFSETQ. CDR3 in amino acids: CASSVQGDGYTF. The CDR3 DNA is TGCGCCAGCAGCGTACAGGGGGATGGCTACACCTTC.

This clone was seen just once. The chain has TRBV27 and TRBJ2-7, with a weak D call TRBD1 (5 bases). Per the germline V gene, CDR1 is MNHEY and CDR2 is SMNVEV (reference sequence). This CDR3 has 14 residues. V lost 3 bases to trimming and J lost 9 bases, with 18 bases between them. CDR3 DNA: TGTGCCAGCAGTTTGATGGCAGGGTTCCTACGGCAGTACTTC. It specifies CASSLMAGFLRQYF.

J is TRBJ1-2 and V is TRBV12-5, with D perhaps matching TRBD1 (5 bases). This CDR3 spans 12 amino acids. Germline V gives CDR1 LGHNT, CDR2 FRNRAP. Trimming took 1 base from V and 14 from J, leaving 14 bases between them. This CDR3 reads CASGLDLNRQTF. The CDR3 bases are TGTGCTAGTGGTTTGGACCTAAACCGACAGACCTTC.

This clone was seen just once. V is TRBV28 and J is TRBJ1-5; D is perhaps TRBD1 (5 bases). CDR1 is MDHEN, CDR2 SYDVKM, per germline. V dropped 3 bases and J dropped 1 base, with 19 bases sitting between them. There are 18 residues in the CDR3. CDR3 loop: CASSFIGTGGTSNQPQHF. The CDR3 DNA reads as TGTGCCAGCAGTTTTATTGGGACCGGGGGTACGAGCAATCAGCCCCAGCATTTT.

The V call is TRBV19, the J call TRBJ1-3, with a weak D call TRBD1 (5 bases). V lost 8 bases to trimming and J lost 0 bases, with 14 bases between them. This CDR3 is built from 15 residues. CDR1 is LNHDA and CDR2 is SQIVND in the germline V gene (reference sequence). The CDR3 coding sequence is TGTGCCAGTTCCGGGACTCTCCTCTCTGGAAACACCATATATTTT. It encodes CASSGTLLSGNTIYF.

V usage is TRBV28 and J usage is TRBJ1-6, with D unresolved. The CDR3 extends over 15 amino acids. CDR1 and CDR2 from the germline V gene are MDHEN and SYDVKM. V dropped 10 bases and J dropped 4 bases, with 17 bases sitting between them. CDR3 sequence reads: CATKSVPLYNSPLHF. The CDR3 nucleotides read TGTGCCACCAAGAGCGTTCCGTTATATAATTCACCCCTCCACTTT.

The rearrangement uses TRBV5-5 and TRBJ2-7; unclear D gene. Germline-derived CDR1 and CDR2 are SGHKS and YYEKEE (reference sequence). The CDR3 runs 16 residues. The ends were cut back, 4 bases at V and 7 bases at J, with 24 bases in the middle. CDR3 region: CASSVERDPRSGEQYF. In DNA, the CDR3 is TGTGCCAGCAGCGTAGAGAGAGACCCCCGATCGGGTGAGCAGTACTTC.

The chain is built from TRBV4-1 and TRBJ1-5; perhaps TRBD1 as D (6 bases). The CDR3 has 16 amino acids. Germline V gene sequence: CDR1 MGHRA, CDR2 YSYEKL. V lost 0 bases and J 3 bases, leaving 12 bases between the germline ends. CDR3 in DNA: TGCGCCAGCAGCCAAGATACGACAGGCCTCAATCAGCCCCAGCATTTT. Its translation is CASSQDTTGLNQPQHF.